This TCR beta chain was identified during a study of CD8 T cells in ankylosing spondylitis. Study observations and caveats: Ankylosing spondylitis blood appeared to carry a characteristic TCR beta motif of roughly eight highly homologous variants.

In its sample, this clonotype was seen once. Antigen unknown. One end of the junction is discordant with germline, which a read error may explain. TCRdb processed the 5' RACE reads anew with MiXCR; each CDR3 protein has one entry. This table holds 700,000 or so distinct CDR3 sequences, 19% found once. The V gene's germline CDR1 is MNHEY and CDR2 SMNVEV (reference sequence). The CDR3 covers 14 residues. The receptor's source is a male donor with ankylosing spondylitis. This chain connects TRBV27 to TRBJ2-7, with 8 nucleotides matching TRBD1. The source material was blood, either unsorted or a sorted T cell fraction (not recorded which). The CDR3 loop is CASSSYRGNYERYF. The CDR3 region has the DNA TGTGCCAGCAGTTCGTACAGGGGGAACTACGAGCGGTACTTC.